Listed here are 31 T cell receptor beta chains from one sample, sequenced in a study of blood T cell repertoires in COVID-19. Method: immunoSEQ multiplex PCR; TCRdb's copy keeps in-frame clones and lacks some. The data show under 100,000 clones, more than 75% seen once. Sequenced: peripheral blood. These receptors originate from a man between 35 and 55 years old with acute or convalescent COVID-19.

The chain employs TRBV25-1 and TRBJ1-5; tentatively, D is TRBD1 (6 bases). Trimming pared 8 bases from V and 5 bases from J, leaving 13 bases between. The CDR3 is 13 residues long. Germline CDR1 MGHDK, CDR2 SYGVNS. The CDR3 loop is CASSQGSYQPQHF. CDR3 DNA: TGTGCCAGCTCACAGGGTAGTTATCAGCCCCAGCATTTT.

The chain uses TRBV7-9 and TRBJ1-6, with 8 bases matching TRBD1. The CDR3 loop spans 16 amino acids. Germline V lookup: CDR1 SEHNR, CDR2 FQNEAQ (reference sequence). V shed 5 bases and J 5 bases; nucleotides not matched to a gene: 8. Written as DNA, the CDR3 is TGTGCCAGCAGCCCGGACAGGGATCAGGATAATTCACCCCTCCACTTT. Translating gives CASSPDRDQDNSPLHF.

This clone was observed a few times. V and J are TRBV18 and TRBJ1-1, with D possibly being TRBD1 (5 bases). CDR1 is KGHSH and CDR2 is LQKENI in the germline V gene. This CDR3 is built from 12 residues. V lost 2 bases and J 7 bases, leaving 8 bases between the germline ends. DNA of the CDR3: TGTGCCAGCTCACCAGGGGACTATGAAGCTTTCTTT. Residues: CASSPGDYEAFF.

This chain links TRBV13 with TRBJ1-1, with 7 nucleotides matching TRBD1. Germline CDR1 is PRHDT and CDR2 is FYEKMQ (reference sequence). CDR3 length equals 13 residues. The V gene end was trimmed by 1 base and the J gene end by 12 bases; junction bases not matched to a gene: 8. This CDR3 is CASSLDRGVKPFF. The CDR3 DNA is TGTGCCAGCAGCTTAGACAGGGGCGTGAAACCTTTCTTT.

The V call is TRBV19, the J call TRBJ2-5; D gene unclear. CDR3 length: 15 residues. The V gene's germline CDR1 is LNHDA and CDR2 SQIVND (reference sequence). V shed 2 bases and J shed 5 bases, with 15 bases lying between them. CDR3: CASSILYSVKETQYF. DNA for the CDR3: TGTGCCAGTAGTATACTGTACTCCGTGAAGGAGACCCAGTACTTC.

CDR3 nucleotides: TGTGCCAGTCGCATTAGGGCGGGGAACACTGAAGCTTTCTTT. Translated, it gives CASRIRAGNTEAFF. J is TRBJ1-1 and V is TRBV6-5; D unclear. The V and J ends lost 9 bases and 1 base respectively, with 15 bases between them. The CDR3 runs to 14 residues. The germline V gene has CDR1 MNHEY and CDR2 SVGAGI.

In DNA form, the CDR3 reads TGTGCCAGCAGGAGCATGACAGGGGTTAATCAGCCCCAGCATTTT. This codes for CASRSMTGVNQPQHF. This chain uses TRBV27 with TRBJ1-5, with 8 bases aligning to TRBD1. The CDR3 contains 15 residues. The germline V gene has CDR1 MNHEY and CDR2 SMNVEV (reference sequence). J lost 4 bases, V lost 6 bases, and 8 bases had no gene match.

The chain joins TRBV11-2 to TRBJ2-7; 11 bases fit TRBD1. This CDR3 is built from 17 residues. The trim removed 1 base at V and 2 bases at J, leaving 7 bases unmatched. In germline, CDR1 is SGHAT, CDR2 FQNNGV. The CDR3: CASSLATPGQGAYEQYF. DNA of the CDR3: TGTGCCAGCAGCTTAGCTACTCCGGGACAGGGGGCCTACGAGCAGTACTTC.

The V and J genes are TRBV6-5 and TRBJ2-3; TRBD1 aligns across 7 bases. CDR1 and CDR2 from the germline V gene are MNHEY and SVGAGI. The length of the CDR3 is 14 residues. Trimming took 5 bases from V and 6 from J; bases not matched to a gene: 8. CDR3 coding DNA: TGTGCCAGCAGTAAAAGGACAGGCGGGGATACGCAGTATTTT. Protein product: CASSKRTGGDTQYF.

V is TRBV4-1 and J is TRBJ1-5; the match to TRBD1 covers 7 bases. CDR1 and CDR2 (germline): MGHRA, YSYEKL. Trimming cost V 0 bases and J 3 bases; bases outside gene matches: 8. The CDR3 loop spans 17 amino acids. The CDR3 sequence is CASSQDFGQVPNQPQHF. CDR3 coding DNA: TGCGCCAGCAGCCAAGATTTCGGACAGGTACCCAATCAGCCCCAGCATTTT.

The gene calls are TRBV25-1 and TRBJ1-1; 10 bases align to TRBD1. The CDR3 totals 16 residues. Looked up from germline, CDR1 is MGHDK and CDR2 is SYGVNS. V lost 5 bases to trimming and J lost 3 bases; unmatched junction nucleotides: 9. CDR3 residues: CASSPLGTGAHTEAFF. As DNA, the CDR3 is TGTGCCAGCAGTCCCCTAGGGACAGGGGCACACACTGAAGCTTTCTTT.

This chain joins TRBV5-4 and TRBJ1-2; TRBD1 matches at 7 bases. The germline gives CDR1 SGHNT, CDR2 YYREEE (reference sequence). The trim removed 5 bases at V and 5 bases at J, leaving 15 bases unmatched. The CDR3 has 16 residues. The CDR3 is CASSYGRTGDLYGYTF. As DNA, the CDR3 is TGTGCCAGCAGTTACGGGCGAACAGGGGACTTATATGGCTACACCTTC.

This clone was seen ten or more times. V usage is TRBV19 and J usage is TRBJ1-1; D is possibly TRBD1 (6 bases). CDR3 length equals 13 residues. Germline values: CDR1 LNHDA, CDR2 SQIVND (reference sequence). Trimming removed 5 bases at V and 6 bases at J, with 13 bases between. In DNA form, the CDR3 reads TGTGCCAGTAGTTTCCAGGGGATCCCTGAAGCTTTCTTT. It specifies CASSFQGIPEAFF.

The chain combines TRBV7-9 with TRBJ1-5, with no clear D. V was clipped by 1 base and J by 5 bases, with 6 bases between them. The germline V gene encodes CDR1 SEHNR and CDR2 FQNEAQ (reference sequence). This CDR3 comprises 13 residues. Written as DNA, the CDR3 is TGTGCCAGCAGCTTAGAGGCGGATCAGCCCCAGCATTTT. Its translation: CASSLEADQPQHF.

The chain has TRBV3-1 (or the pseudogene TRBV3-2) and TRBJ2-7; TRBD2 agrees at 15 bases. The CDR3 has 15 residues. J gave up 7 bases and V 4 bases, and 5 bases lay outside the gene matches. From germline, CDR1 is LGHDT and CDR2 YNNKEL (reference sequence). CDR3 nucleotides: TGTGCCAGCAGCCGCATGGGACTAGCGGGAGGAGAGCAGTACTTC. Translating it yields CASSRMGLAGGEQYF.

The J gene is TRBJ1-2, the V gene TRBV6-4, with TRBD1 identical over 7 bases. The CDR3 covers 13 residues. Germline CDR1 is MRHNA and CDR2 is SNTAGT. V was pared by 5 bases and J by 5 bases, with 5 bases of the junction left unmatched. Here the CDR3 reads CASSPTGPYGYTF. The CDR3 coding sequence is TGTGCCAGCAGTCCGACAGGGCCTTATGGCTACACCTTC.

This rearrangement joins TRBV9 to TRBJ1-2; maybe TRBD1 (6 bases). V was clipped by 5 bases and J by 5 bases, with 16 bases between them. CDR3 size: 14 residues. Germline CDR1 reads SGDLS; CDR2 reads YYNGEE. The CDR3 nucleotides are TGTGCCAGCAGATCCGGGACAATCGGGTATGGCTACACCTTC. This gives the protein CASRSGTIGYGYTF.

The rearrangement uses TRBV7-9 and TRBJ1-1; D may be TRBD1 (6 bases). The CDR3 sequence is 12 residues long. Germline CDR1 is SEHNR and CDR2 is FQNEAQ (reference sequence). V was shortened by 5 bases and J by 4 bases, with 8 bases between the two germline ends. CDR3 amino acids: CASSKQGTEAFF. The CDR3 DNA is TGTGCCAGCAGCAAACAGGGCACTGAAGCTTTCTTT.

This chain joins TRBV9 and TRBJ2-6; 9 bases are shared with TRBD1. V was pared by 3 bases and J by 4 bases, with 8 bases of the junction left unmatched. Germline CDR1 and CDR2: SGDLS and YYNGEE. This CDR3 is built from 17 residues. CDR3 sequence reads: CASSADRGLGGANVLTF. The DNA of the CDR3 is TGTGCCAGCAGCGCGGACAGGGGATTGGGAGGGGCCAACGTCCTGACTTTC.

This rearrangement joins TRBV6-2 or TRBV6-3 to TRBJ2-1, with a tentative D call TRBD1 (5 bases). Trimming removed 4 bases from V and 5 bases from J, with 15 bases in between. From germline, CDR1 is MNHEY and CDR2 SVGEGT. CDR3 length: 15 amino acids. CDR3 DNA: TGTGCCAGCAGTTTCGAAGGGGTGATAGACAATGAGCAGTTCTTC. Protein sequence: CASSFEGVIDNEQFF.

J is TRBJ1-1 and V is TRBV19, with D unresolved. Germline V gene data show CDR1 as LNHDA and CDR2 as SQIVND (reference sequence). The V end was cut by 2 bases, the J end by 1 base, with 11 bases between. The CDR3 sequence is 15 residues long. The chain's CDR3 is CASSIRGPQNTEAFF. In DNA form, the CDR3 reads TGTGCCAGTAGTATACGAGGGCCGCAGAACACTGAAGCTTTCTTT.

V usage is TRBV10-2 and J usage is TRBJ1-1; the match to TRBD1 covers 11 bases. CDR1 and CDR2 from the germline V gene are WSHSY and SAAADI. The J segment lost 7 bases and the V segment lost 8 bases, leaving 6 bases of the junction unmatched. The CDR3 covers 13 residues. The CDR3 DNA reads TGCGCCAGCTCTGGACAGGGGGCAATTGAAGCTTTCTTT. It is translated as CASSGQGAIEAFF.

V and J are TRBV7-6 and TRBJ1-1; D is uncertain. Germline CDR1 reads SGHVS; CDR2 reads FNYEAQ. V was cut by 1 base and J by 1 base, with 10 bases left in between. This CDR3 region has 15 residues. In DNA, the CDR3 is TGTGCCAGCAGCTTAGTGGGCCAAACGAACACTGAAGCTTTCTTT. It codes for CASSLVGQTNTEAFF.

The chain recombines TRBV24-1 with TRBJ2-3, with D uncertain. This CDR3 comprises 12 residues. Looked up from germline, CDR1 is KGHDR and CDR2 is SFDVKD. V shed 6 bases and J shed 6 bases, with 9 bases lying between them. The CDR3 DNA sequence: TGTGCCACCAGTACAGCTGGGGATACGCAGTATTTT. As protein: CATSTAGDTQYF.

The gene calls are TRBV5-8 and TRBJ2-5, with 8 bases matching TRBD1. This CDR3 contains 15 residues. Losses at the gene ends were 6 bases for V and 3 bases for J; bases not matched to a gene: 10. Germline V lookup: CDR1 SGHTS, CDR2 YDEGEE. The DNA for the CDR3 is TGTGCCAGCACCCCCTGGGACAGGACTGAAGAGACCCAGTACTTC. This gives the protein CASTPWDRTEETQYF. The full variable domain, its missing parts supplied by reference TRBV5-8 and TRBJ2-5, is EAGVTQSPTHLIKTRGQQATLRCSPISGHTSVYWYQQALGLGLQFLLWYDEGEERNRGNFPPRFSGRQFPNYSSELNVNALELEDSALYLCASTPWDRTEETQYFGPGTRLLVL.

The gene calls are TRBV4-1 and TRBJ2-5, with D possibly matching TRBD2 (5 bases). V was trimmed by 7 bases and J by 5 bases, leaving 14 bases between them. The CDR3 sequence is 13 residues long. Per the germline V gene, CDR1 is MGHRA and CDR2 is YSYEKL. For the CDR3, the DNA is TGCGCCAGCACCCCAGATTCGGGGGAGACCCAGTACTTC. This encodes CASTPDSGETQYF.

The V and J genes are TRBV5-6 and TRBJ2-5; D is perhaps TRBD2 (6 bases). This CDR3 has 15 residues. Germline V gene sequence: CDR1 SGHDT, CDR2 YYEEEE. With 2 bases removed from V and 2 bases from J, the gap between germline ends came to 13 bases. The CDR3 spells CASSLLSSVQETQYF. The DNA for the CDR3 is TGTGCCAGCAGCTTATTGTCTAGCGTACAAGAGACCCAGTACTTC.

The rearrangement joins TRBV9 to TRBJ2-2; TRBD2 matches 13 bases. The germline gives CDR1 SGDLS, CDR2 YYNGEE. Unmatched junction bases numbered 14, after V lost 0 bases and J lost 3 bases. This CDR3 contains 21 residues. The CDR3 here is CASSVALVGLAGRGDTGELFF. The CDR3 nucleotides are TGTGCCAGCAGCGTAGCCCTAGTGGGACTAGCGGGAAGAGGGGACACCGGGGAGCTGTTTTTT.

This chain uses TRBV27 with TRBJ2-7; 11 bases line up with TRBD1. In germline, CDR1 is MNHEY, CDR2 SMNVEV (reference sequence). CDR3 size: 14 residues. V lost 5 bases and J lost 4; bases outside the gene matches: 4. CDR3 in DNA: TGTGCCAGCAGTCCGGGACAGGGGGTATACGAGCAGTACTTC. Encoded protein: CASSPGQGVYEQYF.

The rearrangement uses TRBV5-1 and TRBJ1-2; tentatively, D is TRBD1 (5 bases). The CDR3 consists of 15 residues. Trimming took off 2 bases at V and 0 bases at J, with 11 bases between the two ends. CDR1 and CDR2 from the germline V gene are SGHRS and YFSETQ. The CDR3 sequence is CASSLGTSTNYGYTF. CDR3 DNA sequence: TGCGCCAGCAGCTTAGGGACTTCGACTAACTATGGCTACACCTTC. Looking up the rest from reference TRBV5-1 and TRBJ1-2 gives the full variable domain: KAGVTQTPRYLIKTRGQQVTLSCSPISGHRSVSWYQQTPGQGLQFLFEYFSETQRNKGNFPGRFSGRQFSNSRSEMNVSTLELGDSALYLCASSLGTSTNYGYTFGSGTRLTVV.

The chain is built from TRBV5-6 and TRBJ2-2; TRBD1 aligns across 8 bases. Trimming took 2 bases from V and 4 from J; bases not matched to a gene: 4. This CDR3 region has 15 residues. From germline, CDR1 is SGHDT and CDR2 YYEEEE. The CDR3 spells CASSFLQGGTGELFF. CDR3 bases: TGTGCCAGCAGCTTTCTACAGGGGGGCACCGGGGAGCTGTTTTTT.